This TCR beta chain was sequenced during a study of Graves' ophthalmopathy and Graves' hyperthyroidism. The CDR3 consists of 12 residues. Trimming left V 8 bases short and J 0 bases short, with 10 bases between. The germline V gene has CDR1 GTSNPN and CDR2 SVGIG (reference sequence). Study-level points and caveats: In predicting ophthalmopathy progression, the model reached over 55% sensitivity and around 72% specificity.

Researchers took RNA transcripts and amplified TCR beta CDR3 regions from them. RT-PCR with HTBI primers came first, then second-round multiplex PCR. A single record per CDR3 protein comes from TCRdb applying MiXCR to the multiplex PCR reads. The profile covers 680,000 or so distinct CDR3 sequences, with approximately 22% appearing a single time and roughly 7.4% taken by the ten largest. The sample holds many counts of this clonotype. Its antigen is unidentified. Other autoimmune disease, uncontrolled infection, pregnancy and lactation led to exclusion. The diagnosis combined clinical symptoms, thyroxine, TRAb, thyroid ultrasound and orbital computed tomography scans.

The chain employs TRBV30 and TRBJ1-1; no definite D call. The TCR comes from a woman between 18 and 30 years old with stable Graves' hyperthyroidism. Some clones in this sample may be carry-over from other donors' samples. The sequencing input was peripheral blood. The DNA for the CDR3 is TGTGCCGGAAGGGAAATGAACACTGAAGCTTTCTTT. It encodes CAGREMNTEAFF.